These T cell receptor beta chains were read from a single sample in a study of OX40 agonist ivuxolimab in advanced cancers. Measured with immunoSEQ multiplex PCR; TCRdb has only the in-frame clones, and not every one. Altogether almost 80,000 clones are present, roughly 86% being singletons, with the ten largest covering roughly 25%. Sequenced material: CD4+ or CD8+ T cells sorted from blood, taken in a trial of the OX40 agonist ivuxolimab. Receptors were obtained from an adult with an advanced solid tumor such as melanoma, head and neck, liver or kidney cancer. Both conserved end residues are part of each CDR3. D genes are given only for firm matches. Clone size, where shown, is once, few, many, or a class for clones that have expanded.

clone_size j_call d_call v_call cdr3_nt cdr3_aa
. TRBJ2-4 TRBD2 TRBV14 TGTGCCAGCAGCCCCCTCCGGGGGGGGATGGGGGGCATTCAGTACTTC CASSPLRGGMGGIQYF
. TRBJ2-1 . TRBV28 TGTGCCAGCAGTTTAATCCAGGACAATGAGCAGTTCTTC CASSLIQDNEQFF
. TRBJ1-4 TRBD1 TRBV9 TGTGCCAGCAGCGTAGACCAGGGGGGTATCGAAAAACTGTTTTTT CASSVDQGGIEKLFF
. TRBJ1-2 TRBD1 TRBV30 TGTGCCTGTCGAACAGGGGGCGTTATCTACTATGGCTACACCTTC CACRTGGVIYYGYTF
. TRBJ2-7 . TRBV28 TGTGCCAGCAGTTTGGGGGGTCCCTACCCCGGCTACGAGCAGTACTTC CASSLGGPYPGYEQYF
. TRBJ2-2 . TRBV5-1 TGCGCCAGCAGCTTGCAAGGGACGGGGGTGATCGGGGAGCTGTTTTTT CASSLQGTGVIGELFF
. TRBJ2-1 TRBD2 TRBV4-1 TGCGCCAGCAGCCCACGGACTAGATCCGGGATCAATGAGCAGTTCTTC CASSPRTRSGINEQFF
. TRBJ1-6 . TRBV5-1 TGCGCCAGCAGCTTCTGGGCACAGGGTAGTGTCTCTAATTCACCCCTCCACTTT CASSFWAQGSVSNSPLHF
few TRBJ1-5 . TRBV5-1 TGCGCCAGCAGCTCTTATAGCAATCAGCCCCAGCATTTT CASSSYSNQPQHF
. TRBJ1-6 . TRBV13 TGTGCCAGCAGCTTAGGCCAGGATTCACCCCTCCACTTT CASSLGQDSPLHF
once TRBJ1-2 TRBD1 TRBV7-9 TGTGCCAGCAGCCCCGGACAGGGTACCCGATATGGCTACACCTTC CASSPGQGTRYGYTF
. TRBJ1-4 TRBD1 TRBV5-5 TGTGCCAGCGCTAGGGGGCCAGGGAATGAAAAACTGTTTTTT CASARGPGNEKLFF
few TRBJ1-5 TRBD1 TRBV10-2 TGCGCCAGCAGTCTGGGACAGGGACAGCCCCAGCATTTT CASSLGQGQPQHF
once TRBJ2-5 TRBD1 TRBV23-1 TGCGCCAGCAGTCAAGACAGGGGAGGCCAAGAGACCCAGTACTTC CASSQDRGGQETQYF
. TRBJ1-6 TRBD1 TRBV27 TGTGCCAGCAGTCACGGACAGGGTGGTGTACCCTTCCACTTT CASSHGQGGVPFHF
. TRBJ2-5 TRBD2 TRBV4-2 TGTGCCAGCAGCCAACTAGGGTCCCAGCGGGGAGAGACCCAGTACTTC CASSQLGSQRGETQYF
. TRBJ2-7 . TRBV18 TGTGCCAGCTCACGCCTAGCAGACGAGCAGTACTTC CASSRLADEQYF
. TRBJ1-5 . TRBV2 TGTGCCAGCAGTGAAAGGCAGCTCAATCAGCCCCAGCATTTT CASSERQLNQPQHF
once TRBJ2-7 . TRBV9 TGTGCCAGCAGCCCTCAACGGGGGACGACCTACGAGCAGTACTTC CASSPQRGTTYEQYF
few TRBJ2-3 TRBD1 TRBV2 TGTGCCAGTGCCCCGGACAGGAGCACAGATACGCAGTATTTT CASAPDRSTDTQYF
. TRBJ2-3 . TRBV30 TGTGCGCTAGGTCCGGGGCGGGACACAGATACGCAGTATTTT CALGPGRDTDTQYF
. TRBJ1-4 . TRBV5-1 TGCGCCAGCAGCTTGTCGACAGCAACTAATGAAAAACTGTTTTTT CASSLSTATNEKLFF
few TRBJ1-5 TRBD1 TRBV5-6 TGTGCCAGCAGCTCCGGGACAGGGGGCTGGGGTCAGCCCCAGCATTTT CASSSGTGGWGQPQHF
. TRBJ2-2 TRBD2 TRBV6-4 TGTGCCAGCAGTGAGCGGGGGGGCCAAACCGGGGAGCTGTTTTTT CASSERGGQTGELFF
. TRBJ2-2 TRBD2 TRBV14 TGTGCCAGCAGCCAAGTGTTGGGGGGGTCCGGGGAGCTGTTTTTT CASSQVLGGSGELFF
once TRBJ2-7 . TRBV7-9 TGTGCCAGCAGCTCCTTATCAGACGTAGAAGAGCAGTACTTC CASSSLSDVEEQYF
. TRBJ2-7 TRBD1 TRBV2 TGTGCCAGCAGGTGGGACCCGGGACAGGGGGCCGAGCAGTACTTC CASRWDPGQGAEQYF
. TRBJ1-5 . TRBV4-1 TGCGCCAGCAGCCAAGATGCCGGGATTAAGCAGCCCCAGCATTTT CASSQDAGIKQPQHF
. TRBJ1-2 . TRBV5-5 TGTGCCAGCAGACCTCGAGAGGAGTATGGCTACACCTTC CASRPREEYGYTF
. TRBJ1-2 . TRBV21-1 TGTGCCAGCAGCAAAGCCGGAGGGGCCAATGGCTACACCTTC CASSKAGGANGYTF
. TRBJ1-1 . TRBV7-8 TGTGCCAGCAGCTTAGAACGGGGCTTGAACACTGAAGCTTTCTTT CASSLERGLNTEAFF
. TRBJ2-1 TRBD1 TRBV19 TGTGCCAGTAGTATCCTCCGGACAGGGGTTTTGTTCTTC CASSILRTGVLFF
. TRBJ1-1 . TRBV16 TGTGCCAGCAGCCAATCGAGAGGGGTTCTAGCTTTCTTT CASSQSRGVLAFF
. TRBJ2-7 TRBD2 TRBV11-2 TGTGCCAGCAGCCCCAACGCGGGAGAGAGAAGCGAGCAGTACTTC CASSPNAGERSEQYF
. TRBJ1-1 . TRBV11-2 TGTGCCAGCAGCTTAGATTGGTCGAACACTGGAGCTTTCTTT CASSLDWSNTGAFF
. TRBJ1-4 TRBD1 TRBV5-6 TGTGCCAGCAGCTTTGACAGGGGCCGGAATGAAAAACTGTTTTTT CASSFDRGRNEKLFF